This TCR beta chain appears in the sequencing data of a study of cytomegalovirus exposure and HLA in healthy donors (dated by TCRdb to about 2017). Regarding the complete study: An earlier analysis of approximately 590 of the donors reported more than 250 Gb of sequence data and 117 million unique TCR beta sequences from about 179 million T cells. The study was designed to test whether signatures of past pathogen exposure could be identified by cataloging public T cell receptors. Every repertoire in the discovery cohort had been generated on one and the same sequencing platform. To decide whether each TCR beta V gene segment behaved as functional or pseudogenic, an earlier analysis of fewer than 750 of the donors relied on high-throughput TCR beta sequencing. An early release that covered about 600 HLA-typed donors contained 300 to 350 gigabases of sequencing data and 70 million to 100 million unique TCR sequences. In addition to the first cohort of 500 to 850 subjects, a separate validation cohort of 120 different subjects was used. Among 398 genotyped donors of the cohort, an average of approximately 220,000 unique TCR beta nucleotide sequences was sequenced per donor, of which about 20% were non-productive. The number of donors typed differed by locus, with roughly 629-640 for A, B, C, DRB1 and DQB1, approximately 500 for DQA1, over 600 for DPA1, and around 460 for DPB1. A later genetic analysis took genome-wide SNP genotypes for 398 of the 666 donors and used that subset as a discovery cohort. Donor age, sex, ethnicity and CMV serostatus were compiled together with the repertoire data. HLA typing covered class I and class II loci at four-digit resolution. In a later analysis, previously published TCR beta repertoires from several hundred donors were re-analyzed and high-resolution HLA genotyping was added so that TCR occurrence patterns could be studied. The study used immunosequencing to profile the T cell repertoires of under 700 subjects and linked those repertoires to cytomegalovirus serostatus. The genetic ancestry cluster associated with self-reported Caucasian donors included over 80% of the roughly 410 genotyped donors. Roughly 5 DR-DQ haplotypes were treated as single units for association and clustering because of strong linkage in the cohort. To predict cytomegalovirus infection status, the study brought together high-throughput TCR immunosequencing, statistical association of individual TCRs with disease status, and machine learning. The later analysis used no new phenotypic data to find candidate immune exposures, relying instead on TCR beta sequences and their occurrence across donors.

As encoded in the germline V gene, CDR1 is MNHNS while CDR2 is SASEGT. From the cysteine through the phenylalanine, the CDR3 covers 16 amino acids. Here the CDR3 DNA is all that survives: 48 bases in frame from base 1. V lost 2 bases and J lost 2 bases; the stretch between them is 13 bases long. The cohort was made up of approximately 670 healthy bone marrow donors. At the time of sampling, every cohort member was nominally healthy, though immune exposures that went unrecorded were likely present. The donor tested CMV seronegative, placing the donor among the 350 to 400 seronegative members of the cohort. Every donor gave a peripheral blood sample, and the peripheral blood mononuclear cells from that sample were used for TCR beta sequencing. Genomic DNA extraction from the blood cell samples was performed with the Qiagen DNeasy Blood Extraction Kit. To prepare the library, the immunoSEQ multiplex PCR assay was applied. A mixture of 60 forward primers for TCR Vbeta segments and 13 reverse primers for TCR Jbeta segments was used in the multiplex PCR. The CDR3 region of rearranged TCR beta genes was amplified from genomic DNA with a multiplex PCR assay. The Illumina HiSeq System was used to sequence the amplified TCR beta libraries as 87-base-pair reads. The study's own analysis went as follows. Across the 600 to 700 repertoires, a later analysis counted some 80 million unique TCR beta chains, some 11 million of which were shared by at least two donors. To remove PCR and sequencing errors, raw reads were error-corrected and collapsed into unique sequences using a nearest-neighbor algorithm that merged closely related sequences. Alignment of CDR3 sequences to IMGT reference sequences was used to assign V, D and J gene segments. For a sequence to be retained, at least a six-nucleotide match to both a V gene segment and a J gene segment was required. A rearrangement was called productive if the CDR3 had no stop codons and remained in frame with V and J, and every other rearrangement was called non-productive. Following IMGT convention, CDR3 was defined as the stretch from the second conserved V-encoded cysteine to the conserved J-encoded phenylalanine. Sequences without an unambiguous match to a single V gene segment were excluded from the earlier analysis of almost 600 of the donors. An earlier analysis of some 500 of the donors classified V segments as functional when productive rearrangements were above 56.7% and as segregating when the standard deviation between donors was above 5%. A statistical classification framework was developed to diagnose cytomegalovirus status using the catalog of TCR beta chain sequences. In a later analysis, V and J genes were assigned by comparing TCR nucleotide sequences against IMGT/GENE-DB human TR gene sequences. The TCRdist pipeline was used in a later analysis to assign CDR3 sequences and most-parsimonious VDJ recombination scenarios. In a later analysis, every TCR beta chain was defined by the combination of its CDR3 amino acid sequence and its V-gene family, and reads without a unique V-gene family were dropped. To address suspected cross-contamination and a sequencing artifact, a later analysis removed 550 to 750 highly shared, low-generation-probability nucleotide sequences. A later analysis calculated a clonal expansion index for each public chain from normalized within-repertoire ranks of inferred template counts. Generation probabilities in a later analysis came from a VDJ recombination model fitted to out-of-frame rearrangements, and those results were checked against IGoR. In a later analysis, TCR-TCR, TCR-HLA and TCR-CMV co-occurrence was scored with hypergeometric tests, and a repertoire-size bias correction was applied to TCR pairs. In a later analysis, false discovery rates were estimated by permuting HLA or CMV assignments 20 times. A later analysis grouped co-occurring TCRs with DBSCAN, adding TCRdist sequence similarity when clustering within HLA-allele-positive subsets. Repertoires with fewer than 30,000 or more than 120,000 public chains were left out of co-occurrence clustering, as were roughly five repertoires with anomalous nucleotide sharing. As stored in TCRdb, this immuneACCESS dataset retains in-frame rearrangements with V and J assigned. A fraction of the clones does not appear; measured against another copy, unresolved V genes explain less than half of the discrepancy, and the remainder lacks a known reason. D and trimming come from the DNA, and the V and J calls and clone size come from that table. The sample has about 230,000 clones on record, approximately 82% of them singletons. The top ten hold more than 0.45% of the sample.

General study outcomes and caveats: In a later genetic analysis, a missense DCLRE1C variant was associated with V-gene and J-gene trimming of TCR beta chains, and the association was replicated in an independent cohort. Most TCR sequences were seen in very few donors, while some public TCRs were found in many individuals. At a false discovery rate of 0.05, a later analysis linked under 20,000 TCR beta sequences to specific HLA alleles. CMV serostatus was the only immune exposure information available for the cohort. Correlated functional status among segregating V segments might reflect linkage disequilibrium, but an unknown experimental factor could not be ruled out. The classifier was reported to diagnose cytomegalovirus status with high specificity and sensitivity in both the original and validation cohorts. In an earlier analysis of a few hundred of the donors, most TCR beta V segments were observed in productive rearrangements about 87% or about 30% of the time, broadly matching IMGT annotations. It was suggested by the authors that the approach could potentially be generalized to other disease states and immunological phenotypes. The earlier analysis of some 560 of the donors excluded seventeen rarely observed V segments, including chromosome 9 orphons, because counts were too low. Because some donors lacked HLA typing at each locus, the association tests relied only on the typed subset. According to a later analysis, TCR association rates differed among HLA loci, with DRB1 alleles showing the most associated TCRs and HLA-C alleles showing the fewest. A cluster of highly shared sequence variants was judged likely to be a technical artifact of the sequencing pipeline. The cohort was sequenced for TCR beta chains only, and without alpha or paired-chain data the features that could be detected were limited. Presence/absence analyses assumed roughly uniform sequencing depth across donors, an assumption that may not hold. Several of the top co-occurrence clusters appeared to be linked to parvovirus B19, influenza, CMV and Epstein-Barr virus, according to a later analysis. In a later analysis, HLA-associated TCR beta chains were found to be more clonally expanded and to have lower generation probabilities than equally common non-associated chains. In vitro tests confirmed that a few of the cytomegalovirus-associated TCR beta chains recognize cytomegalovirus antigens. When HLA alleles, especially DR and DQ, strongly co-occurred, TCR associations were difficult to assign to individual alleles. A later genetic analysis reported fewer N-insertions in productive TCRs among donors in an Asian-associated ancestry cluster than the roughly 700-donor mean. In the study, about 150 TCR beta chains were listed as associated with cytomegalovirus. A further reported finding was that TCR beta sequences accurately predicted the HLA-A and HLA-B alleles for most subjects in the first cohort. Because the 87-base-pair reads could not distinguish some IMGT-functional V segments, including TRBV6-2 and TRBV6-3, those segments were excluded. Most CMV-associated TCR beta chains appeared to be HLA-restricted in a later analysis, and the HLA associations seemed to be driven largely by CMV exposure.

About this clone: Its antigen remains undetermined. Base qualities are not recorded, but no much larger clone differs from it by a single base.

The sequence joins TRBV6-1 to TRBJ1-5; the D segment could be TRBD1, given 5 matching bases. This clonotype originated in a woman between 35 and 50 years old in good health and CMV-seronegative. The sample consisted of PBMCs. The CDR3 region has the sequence CASSEQGNVGNQPQHF. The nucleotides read TGTGCCAGCAGTGAACAGGGTAACGTCGGCAATCAGCCCCAGCATTTT.